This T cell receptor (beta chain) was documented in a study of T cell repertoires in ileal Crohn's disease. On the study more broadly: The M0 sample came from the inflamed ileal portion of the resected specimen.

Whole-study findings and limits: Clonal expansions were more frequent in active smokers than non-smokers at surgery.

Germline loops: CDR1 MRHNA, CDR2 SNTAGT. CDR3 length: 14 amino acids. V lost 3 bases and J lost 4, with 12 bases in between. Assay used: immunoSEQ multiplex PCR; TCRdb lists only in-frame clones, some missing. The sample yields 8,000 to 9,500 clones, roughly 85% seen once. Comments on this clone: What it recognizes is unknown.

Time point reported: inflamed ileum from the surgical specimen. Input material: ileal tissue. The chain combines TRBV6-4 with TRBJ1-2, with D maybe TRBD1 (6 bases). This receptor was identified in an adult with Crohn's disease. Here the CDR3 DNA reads TGTGCCAGCAGTGATGGGGGGGGCGGCTATGGCTACACCTTC. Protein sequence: CASSDGGGGYGYTF.